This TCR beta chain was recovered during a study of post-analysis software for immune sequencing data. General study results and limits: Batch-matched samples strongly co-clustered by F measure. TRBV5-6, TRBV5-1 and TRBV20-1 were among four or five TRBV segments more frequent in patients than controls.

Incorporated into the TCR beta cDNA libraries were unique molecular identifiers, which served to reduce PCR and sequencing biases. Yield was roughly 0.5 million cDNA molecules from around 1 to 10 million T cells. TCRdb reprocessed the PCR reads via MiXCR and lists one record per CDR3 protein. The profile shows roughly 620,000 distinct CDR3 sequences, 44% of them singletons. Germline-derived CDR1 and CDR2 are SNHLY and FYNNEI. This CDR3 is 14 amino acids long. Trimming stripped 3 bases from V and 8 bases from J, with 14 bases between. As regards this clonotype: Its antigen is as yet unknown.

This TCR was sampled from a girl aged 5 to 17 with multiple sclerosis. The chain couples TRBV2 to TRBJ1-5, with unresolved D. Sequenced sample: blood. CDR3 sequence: CASSDTMPLKPQHF. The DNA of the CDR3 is TGTGCCAGCAGTGACACTATGCCCCTGAAGCCCCAGCATTTT.